The clone carrying this T cell receptor beta chain was counted a few times. The data were obtained in a study of control samples from healthy donors and cancer patients. Germline assignment: CDR1 MNHEY and CDR2 SVGEGT. This CDR3 is 15 amino acids long. The trim removed 4 bases at V and 1 base at J, leaving 4 bases unmatched. Profiled with immunoSEQ multiplex PCR; TCRdb holds only in-frame clones, not every one. The sample yields roughly 120,000 clones, about 95% seen once. The rearrangement links TRBV6-2 or TRBV6-3 to TRBJ2-3, with 8 bases that match TRBD2. Sequenced sample: blood. This TCR was sampled from a man aged 25-45 years in good health. CDR3 region: CASSLASGRTDTQYF. In nucleotides, the CDR3 is TGTGCCAGCAGTTTGGCTAGCGGGCGCACAGATACGCAGTATTTT.